These 17 T cell receptor beta chains were all obtained from the same sample, sequenced in a study of T cells in severe cutaneous drug reactions. The patients sequenced had a carbamazepine-induced Stevens-Johnson syndrome or toxic epidermal necrolysis reaction. Bulk and single-cell libraries used iRepertoire multiplex PCR with TCR subtype-specific primers. TCRdb reprocessed the multiplex PCR reads, with one entry per CDR3 protein and no DNA. The listing records 8,000 to 8,500 distinct CDR3 sequences. The sample consisted of cells from a skin blister. These receptors were taken from a human donor with a severe cutaneous adverse drug reaction.

The rearrangement links TRBV6-5 to TRBJ1-1; TCRdb's D gene call, TRBD1, goes unchecked for lack of DNA. The V gene's germline CDR1 is MNHEY and CDR2 SVGAGI. The CDR3 covers 14 residues. CDR3 protein: CASSHRGLNTEAFF.

This chain uses TRBV20-1 with TRBJ1-2. There are 14 residues in the CDR3. Germline V CDR1 and CDR2: DFQATT, SNEGSKA (reference sequence). The CDR3 sequence is CSARHPARPLGYTF.

The chain links TRBV13 to TRBJ1-2; the TCRdb call, TRBD1, lacks DNA for checking. This CDR3 comprises 15 residues. The germline V gene has CDR1 PRHDT and CDR2 FYEKMQ (reference sequence). CDR3 in amino acids: CASSLMGLGREGYTF. Full variable domain (outside the CDR3, taken from reference TRBV13 and TRBJ1-2): AAGVIQSPRHLIKEKRETATLKCYPIPRHDTVYWYQQGPGQDPQFLISFYEKMQSDKGSIPDRFSAQQFSDYHSELNMSSLELGDSALYFCASSLMGLGREGYTFGSGTRLTVV.

The genes are TRBV5-6 and TRBJ2-5; TCRdb's D call, TRBD2, is unchecked because there is no DNA. This CDR3 contains 18 residues. Germline CDR1 reads SGHDT; CDR2 reads YYEEEE. The CDR3 loop is CASSSLHLVAGGQETQYF.

The V call is TRBV5-4, the J call TRBJ2-5; there is no DNA to check the TCRdb D call of TRBD2. The CDR3 covers 16 residues. Germline lookup yields CDR1 SGHNT and CDR2 YYREEE (reference sequence). The CDR3 sequence: CASSPGLAGGLGTQYF.

By frequency, this clonotype is medium-sized. This chain uses TRBV6-2 or TRBV6-3 with TRBJ1-1; TCRdb lists TRBD1, though no DNA is available to test this call. There are 14 residues in the CDR3. Germline lookup yields CDR1 MNHEY and CDR2 SVGEGT. CDR3 amino acids: CASTMGHVNTEAFF.

The chain uses TRBV30 and TRBJ1-2. The CDR3 length is 12 residues. The V gene's germline CDR1 is GTSNPN and CDR2 SVGIG (reference sequence). The CDR3 region is CAWLAGYNGYTF. The entire variable domain, with the rest obtained from reference TRBV30 and TRBJ1-2, is as follows: SQTIHQWPATLVQPVGSPLSLECTVEGTSNPNLYWYRQAAGRGLQLLFYSVGIGQISSEVPQNLSASRPQDRQFILSSKKLLLSDSGFYLCAWLAGYNGYTFGSGTRLTVV.

This chain links TRBV7-6 with TRBJ2-1; TCRdb reports TRBD2, a call that lacks DNA to check it against. Per germline, CDR1 SGHVS and CDR2 FNYEAQ. This CDR3 is built from 18 residues. CDR3 residues: CASSLGRGGGLAGDEQFF. Based on the CDR3 plus reference TRBV7-6 and TRBJ2-1, the full variable domain is GAGVSQSPRYKVTKRGQDVALRCDPISGHVSLYWYRQALGQGPEFLTYFNYEAQQDKSGLPNDRFSAERPEGSISTLTIQRTEQRDSAMYRCASSLGRGGGLAGDEQFFGPGTRLTVL.

Measured by frequency, this clonotype is large (0.1 to 1%). The chain links TRBV27 to TRBJ2-7. Germline lookup yields CDR1 MNHEY and CDR2 SMNVEV (reference sequence). The CDR3 consists of 12 residues. This CDR3 is CASSLSGYEQYF.

V gene TRBV12-3 or TRBV12-4 combines with J gene TRBJ2-2; the D gene TCRdb calls, TRBD2, cannot be checked with no DNA. CDR3 length equals 16 residues. The CDR3 reads CASSFGLVKNTGELFF.

The chain carries TRBV11-3 and TRBJ2-1; TCRdb's assignment of TRBD1 cannot be checked, as there is no DNA. The CDR3 spans 16 residues. Germline V gene sequence: CDR1 SGHNT, CDR2 YENEEA. CDR3 in amino acids: CASSLHGEGLYNEQFF.

This clonotype is called medium-sized (0.01 to 0.1%) based on its frequency. The V gene is TRBV3-1, the J gene TRBJ1-2; there is no DNA to check the TCRdb D call of TRBD1. Germline CDR1 is LGHDT and CDR2 is YNNKEL (reference sequence). This CDR3 has 14 residues. This CDR3 reads CASSLTGTLYGYTF. Based on the CDR3 plus reference TRBV3-1 and TRBJ1-2, the full variable domain is DTAVSQTPKYLVTQMGNDKSIKCEQNLGHDTMYWYKQDSKKFLKIMFSYNNKELIINETVPNRFSPKSPDKAHLNLHINSLELGDSAVYFCASSLTGTLYGYTFGSGTRLTVV.

This rearrangement joins TRBV4-3 to TRBJ2-1; TCRdb lists TRBD2, though no DNA is available to test this call. This CDR3 contains 15 residues. Germline V gives CDR1 LGHNA, CDR2 YSLEER. CDR3 region: CASSQDGGLGNEQFF.

This clonotype ranks as medium-sized (0.01 to 0.1%) in terms of frequency. This chain links TRBV7-6 with TRBJ1-3. The CDR3 totals 15 residues. Germline-derived CDR1 and CDR2 are SGHVS and FNYEAQ. CDR3 sequence: CASSPLWDSGNTIYF.

This chain uses TRBV27 with TRBJ1-1; TCRdb lists TRBD1, though no DNA is available to test this call. The CDR3 runs to 13 residues. CDR1 is MNHEY and CDR2 is SMNVEV in the germline V gene (reference sequence). CDR3 in amino acids: CASTTGMNTEAFF.

J is TRBJ2-5 and V is TRBV28; TCRdb outputs TRBD2, but without DNA this stays unchecked. Germline CDR1 MDHEN, CDR2 SYDVKM. This CDR3 spans 13 amino acids. CDR3 loop: CASSFRRGETQYF.

This chain uses TRBV27 with TRBJ1-1; the TCRdb D gene call, TRBD1, has no DNA to confirm it. CDR3 length equals 16 residues. The germline V gene encodes CDR1 MNHEY and CDR2 SMNVEV (reference sequence). CDR3 protein: CASSSALGGMGTEAFF.